These 23 T cell receptor beta chains came from one sample sequenced in a study of monozygotic twins with inflammatory bowel disease (dated by TCRdb to between 2019 and 2020). Libraries were built with 5' RACE. TCRdb lists the instrument as Illumina HiSeq 2500. TCRdb reprocessed the reads and assigns one entry to each CDR3 protein sequence, leaving out DNA. This sample's listing comprises about 160,000 distinct CDR3 sequences. Roughly 2.4% of the sample belongs to the ten largest clones. The sequencing sample was made of blood. The receptors here all came from a human donor with ulcerative colitis or Crohn's disease, or a healthy co-twin of an affected twin (not recorded which).

The genes are TRBV6-1 and TRBJ2-3; TCRdb reports TRBD1, a call that lacks DNA to check it against. The CDR3 is 20 amino acids. Germline V gives CDR1 MNHNS, CDR2 SASEGT. The chain's CDR3 is CASSEALRLAGAPSTDTQYF.

The V and J genes are TRBV20-1 and TRBJ1-1; no DNA is available, so the TRBD1 call from TCRdb remains unchecked. The CDR3 loop spans 14 amino acids. Germline V gene sequence: CDR1 DFQATT, CDR2 SNEGSKA (reference sequence). This CDR3 reads CSARMDRGSTEAFF.

The chain carries TRBV20-1 and TRBJ2-1; there is no DNA to check the TCRdb D call of TRBD1. There are 14 residues in the CDR3. Germline V gene data show CDR1 as DFQATT and CDR2 as SNEGSKA (reference sequence). The CDR3 sequence is CSVRGRGGFNEQFF.

The CDR3 sequence is CASSPGSGTGELFF. This chain connects TRBV5-4 to TRBJ2-2; TCRdb indicates TRBD1, and absent DNA this call remains unverified. The CDR3 is 14 amino acids. CDR1 is SGHNT and CDR2 is YYREEE in the germline V gene (reference sequence).

V is TRBV6-2 or TRBV6-3 and J is TRBJ2-3; TCRdb's D gene call, TRBD2, goes unchecked for lack of DNA. This CDR3 has 14 residues. Germline V gene lookup returns CDR1 MNHEY and CDR2 SVGEGT. This chain's CDR3 is CASSPPTVTDTQYF.

The J gene is TRBJ2-1, the V gene TRBV11-2; as DNA is missing, the TRBD2 call by TCRdb cannot be tested. The CDR3 runs to 16 residues. From germline, CDR1 is SGHAT and CDR2 FQNNGV. Here the CDR3 reads CASSEGLAGASHEQFF.

The V gene is TRBV4-3, the J gene TRBJ2-3; the D call from TCRdb, TRBD1, cannot be confirmed without DNA. Germline CDR1 LGHNA, CDR2 YSLEER. The CDR3 is 16 residues long. This CDR3 reads CASSQDRAEGADTQYF.

The chain links TRBV4-2 to TRBJ1-4; TCRdb's D call of TRBD1 is untestable without DNA. Germline loops: CDR1 LGHNA, CDR2 YNFKEQ. The CDR3 length is 16 residues. CDR3 loop: CASSRNQQGLREKLFF.

The V call is TRBV5-1, the J call TRBJ1-1; the D gene TCRdb calls, TRBD1, cannot be checked with no DNA. Germline V gives CDR1 SGHRS, CDR2 YFSETQ. The CDR3 spans 16 residues. CDR3 amino acids: CASSADRGVENTEAFF. Filled out from reference TRBV5-1 and TRBJ1-1, the complete variable domain reads KAGVTQTPRYLIKTRGQQVTLSCSPISGHRSVSWYQQTPGQGLQFLFEYFSETQRNKGNFPGRFSGRQFSNSRSEMNVSTLELGDSALYLCASSADRGVENTEAFFGQGTRLTVV.

The chain's CDR3 is CASSFDPNTEAFF. The chain links TRBV5-5 to TRBJ1-1. The CDR3 has 13 amino acids. Per germline, CDR1 SGHKS and CDR2 YYEKEE (reference sequence).

CDR3: CASSGLLGSGGGPSNEQFF. The chain carries TRBV28 and TRBJ2-1; TCRdb's D gene call, TRBD2, goes unchecked for lack of DNA. CDR1 and CDR2 (germline): MDHEN, SYDVKM. This CDR3 is built from 19 residues. Filled out from reference TRBV28 and TRBJ2-1, the complete variable domain reads DVKVTQSSRYLVKRTGEKVFLECVQDMDHENMFWYRQDPGLGLRLIYFSYDVKMKEKGDIPEGYSVSREKKERFSLILESASTNQTSMYLCASSGLLGSGGGPSNEQFFGPGTRLTVL.

The chain uses TRBV10-3 and TRBJ2-2. Looked up from germline, CDR1 is ENHRY and CDR2 is SYGVKD. CDR3 length: 14 amino acids. The CDR3 spells CAISESTASGELFF.

V usage is TRBV7-9 and J usage is TRBJ2-5; checking the TCRdb D call of TRBD2 is not possible without DNA. Germline-derived CDR1 and CDR2 are SEHNR and FQNEAQ (reference sequence). CDR3 size: 15 residues. The CDR3 region is CASSPTSGRQETQYF.

V and J are TRBV11-2 and TRBJ2-2. The CDR3 loop spans 16 amino acids. The germline V gene encodes CDR1 SGHAT and CDR2 FQNNGV. CDR3 sequence reads: CASRGYLGSDTGELFF.

The chain combines TRBV6-1 with TRBJ1-5; TCRdb names TRBD1, which stays unverified in the absence of DNA. Germline CDR1 MNHNS, CDR2 SASEGT. The CDR3 has 14 residues. CDR3 amino acids: CASSPGGLDQPQHF.

The J gene is TRBJ2-7, the V gene TRBV20-1; the TCRdb D gene call, TRBD2, has no DNA to confirm it. Germline CDR1 is DFQATT and CDR2 is SNEGSKA (reference sequence). CDR3 length: 14 amino acids. The chain's CDR3 is CSARVWELTYEQYF.

This rearrangement joins TRBV12-3 or TRBV12-4 to TRBJ2-5; the D call from TCRdb, TRBD1, cannot be confirmed without DNA. The length of the CDR3 is 14 residues. The CDR3 sequence: CASSFDPGGETQYF.

V is TRBV7-9 and J is TRBJ1-2; TCRdb's assignment of TRBD1 cannot be checked, as there is no DNA. CDR1 SEHNR and CDR2 FQNEAQ come from the germline V gene (reference sequence). The CDR3 is made up of 13 amino acids. The CDR3 is CASKFGDAVGYTF.

The CDR3 protein is CATSDFGQPQHF. The gene calls are TRBV24-1 and TRBJ1-5. The CDR3 loop spans 12 amino acids. CDR1 is KGHDR, CDR2 SFDVKD, per germline.

The chain uses TRBV11-2 and TRBJ2-1; the TCRdb call, TRBD1, lacks DNA for checking. The CDR3 is 17 amino acids. The V gene's germline CDR1 is SGHAT and CDR2 FQNNGV. CDR3 in amino acids: CASSLGRGRFSYNEQFF.

The chain couples TRBV6-4 to TRBJ2-1; TCRdb reports TRBD2, a call that lacks DNA to check it against. Germline loops: CDR1 MRHNA, CDR2 SNTAGT. This CDR3 spans 19 amino acids. The chain's CDR3 is CASKDRVPSGLRGYNEQFF.

The chain couples TRBV5-6 to TRBJ1-6. The germline V gene has CDR1 SGHDT and CDR2 YYEEEE. This CDR3 region has 14 residues. The CDR3 spells CASSLPTGNSPLHF.

The chain joins TRBV11-2 to TRBJ2-5; the D gene TCRdb calls, TRBD1, cannot be checked with no DNA. The CDR3 contains 15 residues. Germline assignment: CDR1 SGHAT and CDR2 FQNNGV. The CDR3 here is CASSSRVGARETQYF. The variable domain in full, with the rest retrieved from reference TRBV11-2 and TRBJ2-5, is EAGVAQSPRYKIIEKRQSVAFWCNPISGHATLYWYQQILGQGPKLLIQFQNNGVVDDSQLPKDRFSAERLKGVDSTLKIQPAKLEDSAVYLCASSSRVGARETQYFGPGTRLLVL.